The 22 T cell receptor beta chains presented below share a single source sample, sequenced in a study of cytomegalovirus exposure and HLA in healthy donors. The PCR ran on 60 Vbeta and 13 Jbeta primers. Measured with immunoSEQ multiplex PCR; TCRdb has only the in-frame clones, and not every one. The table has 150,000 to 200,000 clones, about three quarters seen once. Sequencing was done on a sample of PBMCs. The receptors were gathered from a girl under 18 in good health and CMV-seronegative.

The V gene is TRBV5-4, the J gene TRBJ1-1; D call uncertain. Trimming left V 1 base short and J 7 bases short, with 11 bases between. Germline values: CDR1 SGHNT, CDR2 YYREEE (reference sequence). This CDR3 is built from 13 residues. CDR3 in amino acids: CASSLTVGGEAFF. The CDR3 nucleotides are TGTGCCAGCAGCTTGACAGTGGGAGGTGAAGCTTTCTTT.

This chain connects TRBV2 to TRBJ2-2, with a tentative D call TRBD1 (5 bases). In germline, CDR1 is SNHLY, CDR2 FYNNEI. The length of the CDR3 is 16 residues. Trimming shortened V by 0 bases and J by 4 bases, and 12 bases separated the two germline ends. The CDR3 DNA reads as TGTGCCAGCAGTGAAGCCCCACAGGTTATCACCGGGGAGCTGTTTTTT. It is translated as CASSEAPQVITGELFF.

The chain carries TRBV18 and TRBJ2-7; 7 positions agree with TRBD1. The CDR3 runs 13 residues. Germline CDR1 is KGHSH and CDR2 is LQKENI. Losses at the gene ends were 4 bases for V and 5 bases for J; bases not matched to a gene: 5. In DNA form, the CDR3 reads TGTGCCAGCTCACGAGGGGGCCCTGACGAGCAGTACTTC. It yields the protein CASSRGGPDEQYF.

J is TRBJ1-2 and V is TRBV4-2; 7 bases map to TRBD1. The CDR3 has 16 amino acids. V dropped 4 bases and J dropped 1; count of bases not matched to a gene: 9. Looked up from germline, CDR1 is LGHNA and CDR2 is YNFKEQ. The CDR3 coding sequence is TGTGCCAGCAGCCGCGAGGGGGCGACCCTTAACTATGGCTACACCTTC. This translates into CASSREGATLNYGYTF.

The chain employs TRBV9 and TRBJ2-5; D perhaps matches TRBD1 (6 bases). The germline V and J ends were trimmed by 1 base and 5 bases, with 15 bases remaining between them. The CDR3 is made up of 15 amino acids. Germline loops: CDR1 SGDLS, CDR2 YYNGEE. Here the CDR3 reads CASSVMWTVGETQYF. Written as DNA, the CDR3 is TGTGCCAGCAGCGTAATGTGGACAGTCGGGGAGACCCAGTACTTC.

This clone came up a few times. The CDR3 sequence: CASSFVGGWNTGELFF. CDR3 DNA: TGTGCCAGCAGCTTCGTGGGGGGGTGGAACACCGGGGAGCTGTTTTTT. V is TRBV7-8 and J is TRBJ2-2, with 7 positions matching TRBD2. Trimming took 3 bases from V and 1 from J; bases not matched to a gene: 5. This CDR3 has 16 amino acids. Germline assignment: CDR1 SGHVS and CDR2 FQNEAQ.

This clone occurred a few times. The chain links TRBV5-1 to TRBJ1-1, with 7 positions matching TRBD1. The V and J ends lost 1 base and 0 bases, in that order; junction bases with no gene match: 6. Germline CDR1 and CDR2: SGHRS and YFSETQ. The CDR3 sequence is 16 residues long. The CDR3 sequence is CASSLSQGGVNTEAFF. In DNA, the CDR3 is TGCGCCAGCAGCTTGTCCCAGGGGGGTGTGAACACTGAAGCTTTCTTT.

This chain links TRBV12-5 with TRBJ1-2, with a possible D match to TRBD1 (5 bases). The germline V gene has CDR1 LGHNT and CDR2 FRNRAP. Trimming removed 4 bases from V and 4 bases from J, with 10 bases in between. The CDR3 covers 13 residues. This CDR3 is CASGYAGGYGYTF. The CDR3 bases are TGTGCTAGTGGTTACGCGGGGGGCTATGGCTACACCTTC.

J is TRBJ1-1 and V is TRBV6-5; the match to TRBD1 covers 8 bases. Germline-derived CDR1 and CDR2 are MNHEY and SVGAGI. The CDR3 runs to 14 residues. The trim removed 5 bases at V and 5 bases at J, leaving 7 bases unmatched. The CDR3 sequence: CASSGQGLGTEAFF. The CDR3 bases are TGTGCCAGCAGTGGACAGGGTTTGGGTACTGAAGCTTTCTTT.

The CDR3, as DNA: TGTGCCTGGAGTGTTTTTGACAGGGATTCACCCCTCCACTTT. It encodes CAWSVFDRDSPLHF. The chain recombines TRBV30 with TRBJ1-6, with 7 bases that match TRBD1. Germline CDR1 reads GTSNPN; CDR2 reads SVGIG (reference sequence). J was trimmed by 8 bases and V by 0 bases; bases with no gene match: 4. The length of the CDR3 is 14 residues.

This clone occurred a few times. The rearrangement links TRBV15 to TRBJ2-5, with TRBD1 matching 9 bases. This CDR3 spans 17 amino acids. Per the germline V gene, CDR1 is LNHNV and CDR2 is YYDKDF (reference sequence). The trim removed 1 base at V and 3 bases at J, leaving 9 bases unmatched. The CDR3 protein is CATSRVPARTGEETQYF. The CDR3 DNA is TGTGCCACCAGCAGAGTGCCCGCAAGGACAGGGGAAGAGACCCAGTACTTC.

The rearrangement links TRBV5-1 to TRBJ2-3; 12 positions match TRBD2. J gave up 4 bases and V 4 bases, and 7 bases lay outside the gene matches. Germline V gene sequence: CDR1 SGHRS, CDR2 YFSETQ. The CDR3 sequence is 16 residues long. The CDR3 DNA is TGCGCCAGCAGCACCGCTAGCGGGGGGGCCGCAGATACGCAGTATTTT. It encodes CASSTASGGAADTQYF.

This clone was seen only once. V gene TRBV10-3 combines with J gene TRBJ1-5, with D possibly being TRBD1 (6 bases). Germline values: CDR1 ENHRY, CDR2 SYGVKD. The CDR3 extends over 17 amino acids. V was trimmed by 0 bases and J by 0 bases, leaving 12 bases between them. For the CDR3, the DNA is TGTGCCATCAGTGAGTCGGCGGACAGTATTAGCAATCAGCCCCAGCATTTT. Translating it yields CAISESADSISNQPQHF.

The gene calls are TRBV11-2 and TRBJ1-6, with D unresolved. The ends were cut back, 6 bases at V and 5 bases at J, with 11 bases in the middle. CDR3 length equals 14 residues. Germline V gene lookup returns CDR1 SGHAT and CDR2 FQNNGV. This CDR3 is CASRTQRDNSPLHF. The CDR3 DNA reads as TGTGCCAGCAGGACACAGAGGGATAATTCACCCCTCCACTTT.

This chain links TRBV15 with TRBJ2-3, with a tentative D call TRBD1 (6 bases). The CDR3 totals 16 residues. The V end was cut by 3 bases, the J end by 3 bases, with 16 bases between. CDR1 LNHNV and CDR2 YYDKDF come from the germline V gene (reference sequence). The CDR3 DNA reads TGTGCCACCAGCAGTACCGACCTCACAGGGACAGATACGCAGTATTTT. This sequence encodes CATSSTDLTGTDTQYF.

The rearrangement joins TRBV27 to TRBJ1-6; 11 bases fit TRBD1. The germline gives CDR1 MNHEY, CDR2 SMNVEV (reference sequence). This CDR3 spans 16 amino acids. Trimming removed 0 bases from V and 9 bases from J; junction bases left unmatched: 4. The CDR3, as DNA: TGTGCCAGCAGTTTATCAGGACAGGGGGCGCTTTCACCCCTCCACTTT. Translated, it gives CASSLSGQGALSPLHF.

CDR3 region: CASSSRDRSNEQFF. For the CDR3, the DNA is TGTGCCAGCAGCAGCCGGGACAGGTCTAATGAGCAGTTCTTC. The chain joins TRBV7-6 to TRBJ2-1; 8 nucleotides line up with TRBD1. V lost 5 bases, J lost 7 bases, and 7 bases stayed unmatched. The V gene's germline CDR1 is SGHVS and CDR2 FNYEAQ. The CDR3 runs 14 residues.

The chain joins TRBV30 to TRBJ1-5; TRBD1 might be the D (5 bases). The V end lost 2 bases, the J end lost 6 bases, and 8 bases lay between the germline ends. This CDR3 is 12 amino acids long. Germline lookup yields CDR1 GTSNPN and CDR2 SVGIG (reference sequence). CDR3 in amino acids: CAWSSGGQPQHF. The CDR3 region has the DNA TGTGCCTGGAGTTCGGGGGGTCAGCCCCAGCATTTT.

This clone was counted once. The CDR3 sequence: CATTGGAGYNEQFF. The DNA of the CDR3 is TGTGCCACCACAGGAGGGGCCGGGTACAATGAGCAGTTCTTC. The V call is TRBV10-3, the J call TRBJ2-1; tentatively, D is TRBD2 (6 bases). The CDR3 contains 14 residues. Germline CDR1 ENHRY, CDR2 SYGVKD. V was trimmed by 10 bases and J by 4 bases, leaving 17 bases between them.

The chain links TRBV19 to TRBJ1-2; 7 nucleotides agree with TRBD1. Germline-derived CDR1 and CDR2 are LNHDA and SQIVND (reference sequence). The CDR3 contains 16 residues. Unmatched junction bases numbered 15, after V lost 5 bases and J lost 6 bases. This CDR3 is CASSGSRSAGGHGYTF. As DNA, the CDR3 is TGTGCCAGTAGTGGCTCCCGGTCGGCAGGGGGGCATGGCTACACCTTC.

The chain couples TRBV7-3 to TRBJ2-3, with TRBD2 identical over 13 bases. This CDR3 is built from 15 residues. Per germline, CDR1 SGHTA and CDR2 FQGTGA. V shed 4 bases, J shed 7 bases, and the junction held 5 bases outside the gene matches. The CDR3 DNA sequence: TGTGCCAGCAGCTCGGGACTAGCGGGGTGGAATACGCAGTATTTT. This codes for CASSSGLAGWNTQYF.

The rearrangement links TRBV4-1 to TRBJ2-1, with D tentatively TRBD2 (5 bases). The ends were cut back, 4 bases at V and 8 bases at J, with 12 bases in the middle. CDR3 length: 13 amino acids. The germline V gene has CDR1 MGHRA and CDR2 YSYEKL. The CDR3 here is CASSLRAGDEQFF. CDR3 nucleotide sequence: TGCGCCAGCAGCCTGAGGGCCGGGGATGAGCAGTTCTTC.